These T cell receptor beta chains were read from a single sample in a study of CD8 T cells in Susac syndrome. TCRdb called the immunoSEQ multiplex PCR reads again in MiXCR, with one record for every CDR3 protein. The repertoire holds over 300,000 distinct CDR3 sequences, with 92% as singletons. The sample was CD4+ T cells from PBMCs. The receptors stem from a human donor with multiple sclerosis. Each CDR3 is given with its conserved first and last residue. A D gene is named only where the DNA matches it firmly. The size entry is marked missing in some rows and otherwise reads once, few, many or a size class.

DNA | CDR3 | size | D | J | V
TGTGCCAGCTCACCGTTGGTCGACGGTTACGAGCAGTACTTC | CASSPLVDGYEQYF | - | - | TRBJ2-7 | TRBV18
TGTGCCAGCAGCTTGGAGGGTCAGCCCCAGCATTTT | CASSLEGQPQHF | - | - | TRBJ1-5 | TRBV5-6
TGCGCCAGCAGCTTGCCTGGACTTACCTACGAGCAGTACTTC | CASSLPGLTYEQYF | - | - | TRBJ2-7 | TRBV5-1
TGCAGTGCCCAGGACAGGGTAGGGACTGAAGCTTTCTTT | CSAQDRVGTEAFF | - | TRBD1 | TRBJ1-1 | TRBV20-1
TGTGCCAGTAGTCTCGGGTCATGGACAGGGTCCACAAATCAGCCCCAGCATTTT | CASSLGSWTGSTNQPQHF | once | TRBD1 | TRBJ1-5 | TRBV19
TGTGCCAGCAGCCACCAAAGGGGGCCGGGAACTGAAGCTTTCTTT | CASSHQRGPGTEAFF | - | TRBD1 | TRBJ1-1 | TRBV14
TGTGCCAGCAGTTTAGCACCGAGTAATGAAAAACTGTTTTTT | CASSLAPSNEKLFF | - | - | TRBJ1-4 | TRBV12-3/TRBV12-4
TGTGCCAGCTCACTTGGGCATTCTGGGGCCAACGTCCTGACTTTC | CASSLGHSGANVLTF | few | - | TRBJ2-6 | TRBV18
TGCGCCACCAGCAGAGCGGGGGACTCCTACAATGAGCAGTTCTTC | CATSRAGDSYNEQFF | - | TRBD2 | TRBJ2-1 | TRBV15
TGCAGTGCTACGGTCTCGACGGGAGGAACAGAGACCCAGTACTTC | CSATVSTGGTETQYF | few | TRBD2 | TRBJ2-5 | TRBV20-1
TGTGCCAGCAGTTCGACAGGATCCCTCTCCTACGAGCAGTACTTC | CASSSTGSLSYEQYF | - | - | TRBJ2-7 | TRBV5-6
TGTGCCAGCAGCACACGCCCTGGGGGGGACTACTCCACAGATACGCAGTATTTT | CASSTRPGGDYSTDTQYF | - | TRBD2 | TRBJ2-3 | TRBV9
TGTGCCAGCAGCAGTAGAATGAACACTGAAGCTTTCTTT | CASSSRMNTEAFF | - | - | TRBJ1-1 | TRBV5-4
TGTGCCAGCAGCTTAAACGGGAGTCCCCCGTATTTT | CASSLNGSPPYF | - | - | TRBJ2-3 | TRBV7-3
TGTGCCAGCAGCAAACCTGCTAGCGGGAATCTGGCCGAGCAGTACTTC | CASSKPASGNLAEQYF | - | - | TRBJ2-7 | TRBV21-1
TGTGCCAGCAGTTTGAACAGATACTATGGCTACACCTTC | CASSLNRYYGYTF | - | - | TRBJ1-2 | TRBV27
TGCGCCAGCAGCCAAGTTGTGGGAGAAGAGACCCAGTACTTC | CASSQVVGEETQYF | - | - | TRBJ2-5 | TRBV4-1
TGCGCCAGCAGCCAAGGACAGGGGAAGCAGTACTTC | CASSQGQGKQYF | few | TRBD1 | TRBJ2-7 | TRBV4-3
TGTGCCAGCTCACCACCCCTGGGAACTAATGAAAAACTGTTTTTT | CASSPPLGTNEKLFF | - | - | TRBJ1-4 | TRBV18
TGTGCCAGCAGCTTGCAGGGGTTTTCGGGAGAGCAGTACTTC | CASSLQGFSGEQYF | - | - | TRBJ2-7 | TRBV7-2
TGTGCCAGCAGCCGTTGGGGGGAGCAGTTCTTC | CASSRWGEQFF | - | - | TRBJ2-1 | TRBV9
TGTGCCAGCAGCCTAGCGGGGGACCAAGAGACCCAGTACTTC | CASSLAGDQETQYF | - | TRBD2 | TRBJ2-5 | TRBV7-2
TGTGCCAGTAGTATAGATACTAGCGTCAGTGAGCAGTTCTTC | CASSIDTSVSEQFF | - | TRBD2 | TRBJ2-1 | TRBV19
TGTGCCAGCAGGATAGCGGGAGGGACGCAGTATTTT | CASRIAGGTQYF | - | TRBD2 | TRBJ2-3 | TRBV12-3/TRBV12-4
TGTGCCAGCAGTTACACGGGGGTATCCCAGGAGACCCAGTACTTC | CASSYTGVSQETQYF | - | - | TRBJ2-5 | TRBV6-2/TRBV6-3
TGTGCCAGCAGCTACTGGGGCGATGAGACCCAGTACTTC | CASSYWGDETQYF | - | - | TRBJ2-5 | TRBV12-3/TRBV12-4
TGTGCCAGCAGCTTGGACAGGGTCGGAAAACTGTTTTTT | CASSLDRVGKLFF | - | - | TRBJ1-4 | TRBV5-6
TGTGCCAGCAGCTTAGTCGGGGGGTCCGGGGAGACCCAGTACTTC | CASSLVGGSGETQYF | - | TRBD2 | TRBJ2-5 | TRBV7-2
TGTGCCAGCAGCCTCGGGACTAGCGGGAGTAAATCGGGGGAGCAGTACTTC | CASSLGTSGSKSGEQYF | - | TRBD2 | TRBJ2-7 | TRBV7-2
TGTGCCACCGCCTCGACGGTTCCCTACGAGCAGTACTTC | CATASTVPYEQYF | - | - | TRBJ2-7 | TRBV28
TGTGCCAGCAGCCCGGGAGGGGGGCGTCGGAATGAGCAGTTCTTC | CASSPGGGRRNEQFF | - | TRBD2 | TRBJ2-1 | TRBV5-4
TGTGCCAGCAGCCAGACTAGTTACGAGCAGTACTTC | CASSQTSYEQYF | - | - | TRBJ2-7 | TRBV7-2
TGTGCCAGTAGTATTCCGGGCCTCAACACTGAAGCTTTCTTT | CASSIPGLNTEAFF | - | - | TRBJ1-1 | TRBV19
TGTGCCAGCAGATCGACAGGGCACAACAATGAGCAGTTCTTC | CASRSTGHNNEQFF | - | TRBD1 | TRBJ2-1 | TRBV2
TGCAGTGCCCGGACAGTCAATCAGCCCCAGCATTTT | CSARTVNQPQHF | few | - | TRBJ1-5 | TRBV20-1
TGTGCCAGCGGCAGGGCCGAAGGCTACACCTTC | CASGRAEGYTF | - | - | TRBJ1-2 | TRBV7-9
TGTGCCAGCAGCCCCCAGACGGCCAAGAACACTGAAGCTTTCTTT | CASSPQTAKNTEAFF | - | - | TRBJ1-1 | TRBV7-2
TGTGCCACCCAGGGACGGCTATACAATGAGCAGTTCTTC | CATQGRLYNEQFF | - | - | TRBJ2-1 | TRBV24-1
TGTGCCAGCAGCCCGCCGAGAGGACGGGACTATGGCTACACCTTC | CASSPPRGRDYGYTF | - | - | TRBJ1-2 | TRBV7-9
TGCAGCGGGGGACAGGGCCCCTATGGCTACACCTTC | CSGGQGPYGYTF | - | TRBD1 | TRBJ1-2 | TRBV29-1
TGTGCCAGCAGCGACTCGGGGACAGGGGTCAGAGGCAATCAGCCCCAGCATTTT | CASSDSGTGVRGNQPQHF | - | TRBD1 | TRBJ1-5 | TRBV27